Each of the 7 T cell receptor beta chains below was sequenced from the same sample in a study of blood T cell repertoires in COVID-19. Assay: immunoSEQ multiplex PCR; the TCRdb copy retains only in-frame clones and omits some. Here the sample spans tens of thousands of clones, roughly four fifths being singletons. The sequencing sample was made of peripheral blood. These receptors originate from a man in his 60s with active COVID-19.

The rearrangement uses TRBV18 and TRBJ2-5; 15 bases fit TRBD2. CDR3 length equals 19 residues. From germline, CDR1 is KGHSH and CDR2 LQKENI. V gave up 5 bases and J gave up 4 bases; unmatched junction bases: 14. CDR3 DNA sequence: TGTGCCAGCTCATTTTTCCCGGGACTAGCGGGAGGCCTTGGAGAGACCCAGTACTTC. Its protein is CASSFFPGLAGGLGETQYF.

This chain joins TRBV5-1 and TRBJ2-1; 7 nucleotides align to TRBD2. This CDR3 contains 16 residues. Germline lookup yields CDR1 SGHRS and CDR2 YFSETQ. With V trimmed by 0 bases and J by 6 bases, 9 bases remained unmatched. CDR3 nucleotide sequence: TGCGCCAGCAGCTTGGCCTGGACTAGTTCAAGCAATGAGCAGTTCTTC. This codes for CASSLAWTSSSNEQFF.

The sample holds a few counts of this clone. V gene TRBV5-8 combines with J gene TRBJ2-5; TRBD1 aligns across 10 bases. With 4 bases clipped from V and 2 bases from J, the junction kept 5 bases outside the gene matches. CDR3 length: 15 amino acids. CDR1 is SGHTS, CDR2 YDEGEE, per germline. In nucleotides, the CDR3 is TGTGCCAGCAGCCGGGGGACAGGGGCTCAAGAGACCCAGTACTTC. Encoded protein: CASSRGTGAQETQYF. Using reference TRBV5-8 and TRBJ2-5 for the parts outside the CDR3, the full variable domain is EAGVTQSPTHLIKTRGQQATLRCSPISGHTSVYWYQQALGLGLQFLLWYDEGEERNRGNFPPRFSGRQFPNYSSELNVNALELEDSALYLCASSRGTGAQETQYFGPGTRLLVL.

There are a few counts of this clone. The chain recombines TRBV2 with TRBJ1-5; 7 bases agree with TRBD1. Germline CDR1 is SNHLY and CDR2 is FYNNEI. J was trimmed by 2 bases and V by 6 bases; bases with no gene match: 4. The CDR3 loop spans 14 amino acids. CDR3 in DNA: TGTGCCAGCAGCCGACAGGGCGGCAATCAGCCCCAGCATTTT. Translating it yields CASSRQGGNQPQHF.

The V call is TRBV7-2, the J call TRBJ2-7; no firm D call. CDR1 SGHTA and CDR2 FQGNSA come from the germline V gene. The CDR3 has 12 amino acids. Trimming cost V 3 bases and J 3 bases, with 6 bases left between them. This CDR3 reads CASSFGRYEQYF. In DNA, the CDR3 is TGTGCCAGCAGCTTCGGTCGCTACGAGCAGTACTTC. Supplemented by reference TRBV7-2 and TRBJ2-7, the full variable domain reads GAGVSQSPSNKVTEKGKDVELRCDPISGHTALYWYRQSLGQGLEFLIYFQGNSAPDKSGLPSDRFSAERTGGSVSTLTIQRTQQEDSAVYLCASSFGRYEQYFGPGTRLTVT.

The chain combines TRBV30 with TRBJ2-5, with D uncertain. The CDR3 covers 13 residues. V was trimmed by 4 bases and J by 3 bases, leaving 12 bases between them. The germline gives CDR1 GTSNPN, CDR2 SVGIG (reference sequence). CDR3 region: CAWKVPAEETQYF. The CDR3 DNA reads TGTGCCTGGAAGGTCCCTGCGGAAGAGACCCAGTACTTC.

The chain uses TRBV28 and TRBJ2-7; D is possibly TRBD1 (6 bases). This CDR3 is 12 amino acids long. Germline V gene data show CDR1 as MDHEN and CDR2 as SYDVKM. Trimming took off 6 bases at V and 2 bases at J, with 8 bases between the two ends. CDR3 nucleotides: TGTGCCAGCAGGGACAGACCCTACGAGCAGTACTTC. It encodes CASRDRPYEQYF.